The rows below give T cell receptor beta chains drawn from one sample of a study of shared clonotypes between healthy human individuals. The data were produced by immunoSEQ multiplex PCR, yet TCRdb's version contains in-frame clones alone and is incomplete. The sample holds some 2,000,000 clones; around 95% are singletons and the top ten take more than 0.1%. Sequenced sample: naive CD4+ T cells sorted from blood. Receptors were obtained from a man between 18 and 35 years old in good health. The CDR3 runs from the conserved cysteine through the conserved F or W. The D gene is left open where the match is weak. Where a row states a size, it is once, few, many or the class of an expanded clone; other rows omit it.

abundance	d_gene	v_gene	j_gene	CDR3nt	CDR3aa
-	-	TRBV29-1	TRBJ1-1	TGCAGCGGCACCAGGGGTTCGAACACTGAAGCTTTCTTT	CSGTRGSNTEAFF
-	-	TRBV10-3	TRBJ2-7	TGTGCCATCAGTGAGTCTGAGGGAGTTGGAAACTACGAGCAGTACTTC	CAISESEGVGNYEQYF
once	-	TRBV30	TRBJ2-1	TGTGCCTGGAGCGGGGGTAGCAATGAGCAGTTCTTC	CAWSGGSNEQFF
-	-	TRBV27	TRBJ1-1	TGTGCCAGCAGTTTAGAAGGGACTCGGAACACTGAAGCTTTCTTT	CASSLEGTRNTEAFF
-	-	TRBV4-1	TRBJ1-1	TGCGCCAGCAGCCTAGAGATGAACACTGAAGCTTTCTTT	CASSLEMNTEAFF
-	-	TRBV21-1	TRBJ1-5	TGTGCCAGCAGCAAAGCTGCGAGCAATCAGCCCCAGCATTTT	CASSKAASNQPQHF
-	-	TRBV18	TRBJ1-2	TGTGCCAGCTCACCACCAAGGGGGGACTATGGCTACACCTTC	CASSPPRGDYGYTF
-	-	TRBV2	TRBJ2-5	TGTGCCAGCAGTGAATCAGAGACCCAGTACTTC	CASSESETQYF
-	-	TRBV14	TRBJ1-1	TGTGCCAGCAGCCATCCCGGACAGATCGCTGAAGCTTTCTTT	CASSHPGQIAEAFF
-	TRBD2	TRBV10-3	TRBJ2-1	TGTGCCATCAGTGAGCCGGGGACTAGCGGCAATGAGCAGTTCTTC	CAISEPGTSGNEQFF
-	-	TRBV6-1	TRBJ2-6	TGTGCCAGCAGTGAATTTCAGGCTCGGGTCCTGACTTTC	CASSEFQARVLTF
-	-	TRBV4-3	TRBJ1-2	TGCGCCAGCAGCCAAGATTATTGGCGTCCGTCTTTC	CASSQDYWRPSF
-	TRBD1	TRBV6-5	TRBJ1-1	TGTGCCAGCAGTGCGAGACAGGGAGGGACTGAAGCTTTCTTT	CASSARQGGTEAFF
-	-	TRBV2	TRBJ1-3	TGTGCCAGCCAGGAGAAGAGAACAGGGAGCTCTGGAAACACCATATATTTT	CASQEKRTGSSGNTIYF
-	-	TRBV5-4	TRBJ2-2	TGTGCCAGCAGTTCTCCTAAGACGTCAAACACCGGGGAGCTGTTTTTT	CASSSPKTSNTGELFF
-	-	TRBV11-2	TRBJ2-7	TGTGCCAGCAGCTTACGCGGACAGACCTCCTACGAGCAGTACTTC	CASSLRGQTSYEQYF
once	TRBD1	TRBV7-9	TRBJ2-1	TGTGCCAGCAGCTTATTACAGGGGGACGACAATGAGCAGTTCTTC	CASSLLQGDDNEQFF
-	TRBD1	TRBV4-1	TRBJ2-7	TGCGCCAGCAGCCAAACTTTACCGGGACAGGGATCACCCGGCGAGCAGTACTTC	CASSQTLPGQGSPGEQYF
-	TRBD2	TRBV10-3	TRBJ2-3	TGTGCCATCAGTGAGTCGGGACTAGCGAGCACAGATACGCAGTATTTT	CAISESGLASTDTQYF
-	-	TRBV10-2	TRBJ2-3	TGTGCCATCAGTGAGTCGGGCTTAGATACGCAGTATTTT	CAISESGLDTQYF
-	-	TRBV28	TRBJ1-3	TGTGCCAGCAGCCTTCTCGCGAGCTCTGGAAACACCATATATTTT	CASSLLASSGNTIYF
-	-	TRBV29-1	TRBJ2-3	TGCAGCGTTGCTTCGGGGTACACAGATACGCAGTATTTT	CSVASGYTDTQYF
few	-	TRBV2	TRBJ1-2	TGTGCCAGCACCAACACCAACTCTAACTATGGCTACACCTTC	CASTNTNSNYGYTF
once	TRBD1	TRBV6-1	TRBJ1-3	TGTGCCAGCAGTGTACAGGGGGCGGTTGGAAACACCATATATTTT	CASSVQGAVGNTIYF
-	TRBD2	TRBV9	TRBJ2-3	TGTGCCAGCAACCTCAGCGGGGGGGGCACAGATACGCAGTATTTT	CASNLSGGGTDTQYF
-	-	TRBV27	TRBJ1-6	TGTGCCAGCAAGTCGTGGGATTCACCCCTCCACTTT	CASKSWDSPLHF
-	-	TRBV30	TRBJ1-3	TGTGCCTGGACCCGTGGAAACACCATATATTTT	CAWTRGNTIYF
-	TRBD1	TRBV7-9	TRBJ2-7	TGTGCCAGCAGCTTACCGGGACAGGGGGCCGCCTACGAGCAGTACTTC	CASSLPGQGAAYEQYF
-	-	TRBV7-9	TRBJ1-5	TGTGCCAGCAGCGCCGGGGACCTCTGGAATCAGCCCCAGCATTTT	CASSAGDLWNQPQHF
-	-	TRBV11-2	TRBJ1-4	TGTGCCAGCAGCCGTCGGGGGGGTAATGAAAAACTGTTTTTT	CASSRRGGNEKLFF
few	-	TRBV2	TRBJ1-6	TGTGCCAGCAATCCAGATGGAAATTCACCCCTCCACTTT	CASNPDGNSPLHF
-	-	TRBV18	TRBJ2-5	TGTGCCAGCTCACCACCGGGGAGGGAGACCCAGTACTTC	CASSPPGRETQYF
-	TRBD1	TRBV18	TRBJ2-7	TGTGCCAGCTCACCCCAAGGACAGGTTTCCTACGAGCAGTACTTC	CASSPQGQVSYEQYF
-	TRBD2	TRBV13	TRBJ2-7	TGTGCCAGCAGCTTAGGCCTGTTGCGGGGGGGCCGGTACGAGCAGTACTTC	CASSLGLLRGGRYEQYF
-	-	TRBV9	TRBJ2-3	TGTGCCAGCAGCGTGGGCGGTAGCACAGATACGCAGTATTTT	CASSVGGSTDTQYF
-	TRBD2	TRBV5-6	TRBJ2-1	TGTGCCAGCAGCCCCTCCGATAGGCGGGGGAGCTCCTACAATGAGCAGTTCTTC	CASSPSDRRGSSYNEQFF